The 5 T cell receptor beta chains below come from one sample, sequenced in a study of CD8 T cells in Susac syndrome. A quantity of about 0.45 to 1 ug RNA underwent reverse transcription using random hexamers. Via MiXCR, TCRdb re-called the immunoSEQ multiplex PCR reads, giving one row per CDR3 protein. The table records more than 95,000 distinct CDR3 sequences, around 94% of them present only once. Sequenced input: CD4+ T cells from PBMCs. The source of these receptors is a human donor in good health.

In its sample, this clonotype was seen once. The gene calls are TRBV7-9 and TRBJ1-3, with 12 bases identical to TRBD1. Trimming took 2 bases from V and 8 from J; bases not matched to a gene: 13. CDR1 SEHNR and CDR2 FQNEAQ come from the germline V gene (reference sequence). The CDR3 is 18 amino acids. The CDR3 bases are TGTGCCAGCAGCTTACCAAAGGGGACAGGGGGCTTTTTGGACACCATATATTTT. This translates into CASSLPKGTGGFLDTIYF.

This chain connects TRBV20-1 to TRBJ2-1, with 12 nucleotides matching TRBD2. The CDR3 spans 15 residues. Losses at the gene ends were 5 bases for V and 6 bases for J; bases not matched to a gene: 8. The germline CDR1 and CDR2 sequences are DFQATT and SNEGSKA (reference sequence). CDR3 DNA: TGCAGTGCTCTCCAACCGGGACTAGCGGGCAATGAGCAGTTCTTC. Translating it yields CSALQPGLAGNEQFF.

This chain connects TRBV25-1 to TRBJ2-1, with TRBD2 matching over 14 bases. Looked up from germline, CDR1 is MGHDK and CDR2 is SYGVNS. This CDR3 spans 16 amino acids. V trimming: 8 bases; J trimming: 8 bases; junction bases outside the gene matches: 11. Here the CDR3 reads CASRRGGLAGGDEQFF. The DNA of the CDR3 is TGTGCCAGCCGTCGGGGCGGACTAGCGGGAGGCGATGAGCAGTTCTTC.

This sequence joins TRBV12-3 or TRBV12-4 and TRBJ2-5; 8 bases are a match to TRBD2. The CDR3 contains 15 residues. V shed 6 bases and J 5 bases; nucleotides not matched to a gene: 11. In nucleotides, the CDR3 is TGTGCCAGCAGCTCTCGACCGGGACTAGAGGAGACCCAGTACTTC. Protein product: CASSSRPGLEETQYF.

The chain joins TRBV12-3 or TRBV12-4 to TRBJ2-2, with D maybe TRBD2 (5 bases). Trimming took off 8 bases at V and 5 bases at J, with 12 bases between the two ends. The CDR3 extends over 13 amino acids. CDR3 sequence reads: CASGRVGTGELFF. DNA for the CDR3: TGTGCCAGCGGGCGGGTAGGGACCGGGGAGCTGTTTTTT.